This entry is about one T cell receptor beta chain. Its antigen remains unidentified. This record comes from a study of monozygotic twins with inflammatory bowel disease (dated by TCRdb to the late 2010s). Study-level background: The full study comprised 30 or so monozygotic twin pairs: nine German pairs (four IBD-concordant, five IBD-discordant) and 19 IBD-discordant Danish pairs. Disease-associated traits were sought mainly through comparisons between IBD patients and their genetically identical healthy co-twins within discordant pairs. Each individual had, on average, about 151 000 unique TCRalpha sequences and 181 000 unique TCRbeta sequences available for analysis.

Paper-wide results and their limitations: Fewer clonotypes were shared with other individuals by IBD patients than by healthy twins, most markedly in patients showing signs of disease activity. The results gave no support for a single strong signal or clonotype linked to IBD. Concordant and discordant twins showed no difference in repertoire similarity, possibly because of limited statistical power. Measured by the inverse Simpson index, TCRbeta repertoire diversity was lower in IBD patients than in their healthy co-twins. Background noise and inter-individual variability may have been introduced into the repertoires by the differing immunosuppressive treatments among patients. Different T cell subtypes could not be distinguished in the analysis.

Spanning cysteine to phenylalanine, the CDR3 consists of 14 amino acids. Only the protein is on record. CDR1 and CDR2, per the germline V gene, are MGHRA and YSYEKL. From each donor, an approximately 2.5 ml peripheral blood sample was collected into PAXgene tubes and kept at -80 degrees C. Without any T cell sorting, total RNA was extracted from whole blood using the PAXgene blood miRNA kit on an automated QIAcube. Peripheral blood from monozygotic twin pairs who were concordant or discordant for inflammatory bowel disease underwent deep TCRalpha and TCRbeta repertoire profiling using unique molecular barcoding. For every twin pair, smoking habits were documented, and each individual was categorised as a current, former or never smoker. The method behind the library was 5' RACE. Each TCR library was prepared from about 3,300 ng of total RNA. For each sample, cDNA was synthesized in eight separate reactions using SMARTScribe reverse transcriptase. Unique molecular identifiers containing a 6-nucleotide sample barcode were introduced through template switching during cDNA synthesis. Two nested PCRs of approximately 16 and 10 cycles amplified the TCRalpha and TCRbeta cDNA, and bead purification followed each PCR. Before amplification, the cDNA was both treated with uracil DNA-glycosylase and purified with the QIAquick PCR purification kit. In the second PCR, Illumina TruSeq-compatible adapters and sample-specific barcodes were added. Library quality and concentration were assessed using TapeStation and Qubit, and about 5 ng of each library was pooled. Pooled libraries were sequenced on an Illumina HiSeq2500 single-index Rapid Run with 2 x 100 bp reads and custom sequencing primers. In the paper's pipeline: PCR and sequencing errors were corrected by UMI-based consensus assembly using MiGEC version 1.2.6. MiXCR version 2.1.1 was used to carry out V(D)J alignment, clonotype assembly and CDR3 extraction. To normalise gene usage, clonotype sharing and MAIT/NKT TCR abundance, the top 1000, 10 000 and 20 000 clonotypes in each sample were analysed. After downsampling to 27 000 UMIs, diversity was calculated as the inverse Simpson index using the vegan R package. Paired Mann-Whitney U tests were applied to discordant twin pairs, with Benjamini-Hochberg correction for multiple testing. The reads were reprocessed in TCRdb, with one entry per CDR3 protein sequence and no accompanying DNA. TCRdb, rather than the study authors, made the V and J calls. The sample table records 140,000 to 150,000 distinct CDR3 sequences. Around 1.3% of the sample is held by the ten biggest clonotypes.

The chain is assembled from TRBV4-1 and TRBJ2-5; TCRdb outputs TRBD2, but without DNA this stays unchecked. Sequenced input: blood. This clonotype was sampled from a human donor with ulcerative colitis or Crohn's disease, or a healthy co-twin of an affected twin (not recorded which). Here the CDR3 is given as CASRRTSGQETQYF.